The clone carrying this TCR beta chain was counted many times. CDR3 length equals 18 residues. Germline loops: CDR1 LNHNV, CDR2 YYDKDF (reference sequence). V was pared by 3 bases and J by 2 bases, with 14 bases of the junction left unmatched. TCRdb reanalysed the RT-PCR reads using MiXCR and keeps one entry per CDR3 protein. The table records fewer than 800,000 distinct CDR3 sequences, 13% to 15% of them present only once. This clonotype was obtained from a female donor in good health, serving as a healthy control. Material for sequencing was memory CD4+ T cells from blood. The J gene is TRBJ2-5, the V gene TRBV15; TRBD2 aligns across 8 bases. CDR3 sequence (DNA): TGTGCCACCAGCAGCGATACCGGGACTAGGACTAAGCAAGAGACCCAGTACTTC. Amino acid sequence: CATSSDTGTRTKQETQYF.